These 20 T cell receptor beta chains were all obtained from the same sample, sequenced in a study of T cells in Graves' hyperthyroidism and ophthalmopathy. The CDR3 regions of TCR beta were amplified from RNA transcripts. During a first-round RT-PCR of the TCR CDR3, the HTBI primer set was used. TCRdb passed the multiplex PCR reads through MiXCR, listing each CDR3 protein once. The data hold approximately 630,000 distinct CDR3 sequences, with 15% to 20% observed a single time. The sample was blood. These receptors all come from a woman aged 25 to 39 with Graves' hyperthyroidism.

The chain couples TRBV20-1 to TRBJ2-2; D is possibly TRBD1 (5 bases). The CDR3 contains 13 residues. The ends were cut back, 4 bases at V and 6 bases at J, with 12 bases in the middle. The V gene's germline CDR1 is DFQATT and CDR2 SNEGSKA (reference sequence). The CDR3 protein is CSAKPQGSGELFF. CDR3 bases: TGCAGTGCTAAACCTCAGGGATCCGGGGAGCTGTTTTTT.

In this sample, this clonotype turned up many times. CDR3 loop: CASSQGGNTDTQYF. The DNA of the CDR3 is TGTGCCAGCAGCCAGGGCGGTAACACAGATACGCAGTATTTT. This rearrangement joins TRBV3-1 to TRBJ2-3; D is undetermined. V lost 3 bases, J lost 2 bases, and 9 bases lay in between. The CDR3 has 14 amino acids. Germline V gene data show CDR1 as LGHDT and CDR2 as YNNKEL (reference sequence).

This clonotype was counted ten times or more. V usage is TRBV30 and J usage is TRBJ2-7, with 10 bases identical to TRBD1. This CDR3 has 16 residues. CDR1 and CDR2 (germline): GTSNPN, SVGIG (reference sequence). Trimming removed 2 bases from V and 4 bases from J; junction bases left unmatched: 11. The CDR3 loop is CAWSPGTGVRPYEQYF. The CDR3 bases are TGTGCCTGGAGTCCCGGGACAGGGGTAAGGCCATACGAGCAGTACTTC.

This clonotype has more than one count but fewer than ten. The rearrangement uses TRBV19 and TRBJ2-7; D is ambiguous. The CDR3 contains 13 residues. The V end was cut by 3 bases, the J end by 2 bases, with 8 bases between. Germline-derived CDR1 and CDR2 are LNHDA and SQIVND (reference sequence). This CDR3 is CASSILGTYEQYF. CDR3 DNA: TGTGCCAGTAGTATCCTAGGGACCTACGAGCAGTACTTC.

This clonotype was recorded many times. The V and J genes are TRBV20-1 and TRBJ1-1; weak D call: TRBD1 (5 bases). The CDR3 length is 14 residues. The germline V and J ends were trimmed by 2 bases and 2 bases, with 12 bases remaining between them. Germline V gene lookup returns CDR1 DFQATT and CDR2 SNEGSKA (reference sequence). The chain's CDR3 is CSARSDGGNTEAFF. CDR3 in DNA: TGCAGTGCTAGATCGGACGGGGGAAACACTGAAGCTTTCTTT.

V usage is TRBV10-3 and J usage is TRBJ1-2; D call uncertain. The CDR3 covers 13 residues. Germline loops: CDR1 ENHRY, CDR2 SYGVKD. V lost 3 bases, J lost 6 bases, and 11 bases lay in between. The CDR3 nucleotides are TGTGCCATCAGTGATAATACAAGGGATGGCTACACCTTC. It specifies CAISDNTRDGYTF.

This clonotype occurred a few times. The V and J genes are TRBV5-6 and TRBJ2-4; D is tentatively TRBD1 or TRBD2 (5 bases each). The CDR3 has 15 residues. Germline V CDR1 and CDR2: SGHDT, YYEEEE. V shed 4 bases and J shed 7 bases, with 18 bases lying between them. The CDR3 sequence is CASSPGTAFRNIQYF. The CDR3 nucleotides read TGTGCCAGCAGCCCCGGGACCGCCTTTAGGAACATTCAGTACTTC.

This clonotype was seen many times. The V gene is TRBV12-3 or TRBV12-4, the J gene TRBJ2-1; 11 nucleotides agree with TRBD2. The V segment lost 5 bases and the J segment 8 bases; nucleotides outside the gene matches: 17. The length of the CDR3 is 18 residues. Written as DNA, the CDR3 is TGTGCCAGCAGTCCCCCCCCGACTAGCGGGAAACCCGAGGATGAGCAGTTCTTC. Translating gives CASSPPPTSGKPEDEQFF.

This clonotype came up many times. The rearrangement uses TRBV24-1 and TRBJ2-3, with 11 bases lining up with TRBD2. V was pared by 3 bases and J by 1 base, with 2 bases of the junction left unmatched. Germline V CDR1 and CDR2: KGHDR, SFDVKD. The length of the CDR3 is 16 residues. CDR3 nucleotides: TGTGCCACCAGTGATGCACTAGCGGGAGGCACAGATACGCAGTATTTT. It specifies CATSDALAGGTDTQYF.

At least ten counts were recorded for this clonotype. J is TRBJ1-1 and V is TRBV27, with TRBD1 matching 7 bases. The CDR3 runs to 14 residues. V dropped 6 bases and J dropped 7; count of bases not matched to a gene: 11. CDR1 is MNHEY and CDR2 is SMNVEV in the germline V gene (reference sequence). DNA for the CDR3: TGTGCCAGCAGCCTAAGACAGGGAAGGGATGAAGCTTTCTTT. Its translation is CASSLRQGRDEAFF.

V and J are TRBV13 and TRBJ2-1, with 8 bases fitting TRBD1. Germline V gene data show CDR1 as PRHDT and CDR2 as FYEKMQ (reference sequence). The length of the CDR3 is 13 residues. V trimming: 8 bases; J trimming: 5 bases; junction bases outside the gene matches: 5. The CDR3 loop is CASRTGINNEQFF. The CDR3 bases are TGTGCCAGCCGGACAGGGATTAACAATGAGCAGTTCTTC.

This clonotype appeared many times. The genes are TRBV20-1 and TRBJ2-3; 8 nucleotides agree with TRBD2. CDR3 length: 14 amino acids. In germline, CDR1 is DFQATT, CDR2 SNEGSKA (reference sequence). V lost 4 bases to trimming and J lost 2 bases; unmatched junction nucleotides: 5. Here the CDR3 reads CSAMAGGVTDTQYF. The CDR3 bases are TGCAGTGCTATGGCGGGAGGTGTCACAGATACGCAGTATTTT.

At least ten counts were recorded for this clonotype. V gene TRBV11-2 combines with J gene TRBJ2-7; D is unresolved. V gave up 7 bases and J gave up 3 bases, with 10 bases separating them. The CDR3 is made up of 12 amino acids. Germline V lookup: CDR1 SGHAT, CDR2 FQNNGV. The CDR3 protein is CASIAGGYEQYF. The CDR3 bases are TGTGCCAGCATCGCCGGTGGCTACGAGCAGTACTTC.

This clonotype was seen only a few times. The chain has TRBV2 and TRBJ2-2, with D tentatively TRBD2 (6 bases). Germline V CDR1 and CDR2: SNHLY, FYNNEI. V shed 4 bases and J shed 5 bases, with 14 bases lying between them. The CDR3 covers 15 residues. The CDR3: CASSGGLGGTGELFF. The CDR3 coding sequence is TGTGCCAGCAGTGGGGGTCTCGGGGGAACCGGGGAGCTGTTTTTT.

The chain employs TRBV5-1 and TRBJ2-2, with D tentatively TRBD2 (7 bases). CDR3 length equals 14 residues. Trimming shortened V by 3 bases and J by 4 bases, and 10 bases separated the two germline ends. Germline V gene lookup returns CDR1 SGHRS and CDR2 YFSETQ. Here the CDR3 reads CASSSGGLTGELFF. CDR3 bases: TGCGCCAGCAGCTCCGGGGGGCTCACCGGGGAGCTGTTTTTT.

The sample holds many counts of this clonotype. V is TRBV28 and J is TRBJ2-3; no clear D. V gave up 2 bases and J gave up 2 bases, with 8 bases separating them. Looked up from germline, CDR1 is MDHEN and CDR2 is SYDVKM. The CDR3 consists of 14 residues. The CDR3 loop reads CASSLDRFTDTQYF. In DNA form, the CDR3 reads TGTGCCAGCAGTTTAGACCGATTCACAGATACGCAGTATTTT.

This clonotype was seen ten or more times. The chain links TRBV11-1 to TRBJ2-7, with a possible D match to TRBD1 (6 bases). Germline V gene lookup returns CDR1 SGHAT and CDR2 FQDESV (reference sequence). The CDR3 extends over 14 amino acids. Trimming took off 2 bases at V and 2 bases at J, with 10 bases between the two ends. The CDR3 DNA is TGTGCCAGCAGCTTAAAGGGACACCCCTACGAGCAGTACTTC. Protein: CASSLKGHPYEQYF.

This clonotype was seen only a few times. The chain has TRBV5-6 and TRBJ2-5; 8 nucleotides line up with TRBD1. The J segment lost 6 bases and the V segment lost 0 bases, leaving 4 bases of the junction unmatched. This CDR3 spans 14 amino acids. Per the germline V gene, CDR1 is SGHDT and CDR2 is YYEEEE. The CDR3 loop is CASSLGTGWKTQYF. DNA for the CDR3: TGTGCCAGCAGCTTGGGGACAGGGTGGAAGACCCAGTACTTC.

This clonotype was seen ten or more times. The CDR3 bases are TGTGCCATCAGTGAGGGAAGAATGTCTTACAATGAGCAGTTCTTC. Its protein is CAISEGRMSYNEQFF. V gene TRBV10-3 combines with J gene TRBJ2-1; D gene ambiguous. CDR1 ENHRY and CDR2 SYGVKD come from the germline V gene. This CDR3 comprises 15 residues. The V and J ends lost 2 bases and 4 bases respectively, with 12 bases between them.

The table lists this clonotype with a few counts. The chain carries TRBV5-1 and TRBJ1-3; D gene unclear. The CDR3 sequence is 13 residues long. V lost 6 bases and J 0 bases, leaving 7 bases between the germline ends. The germline CDR1 and CDR2 sequences are SGHRS and YFSETQ. CDR3 nucleotides: TGCGCCAGCAAGTCAGGCTCTGGAAACACCATATATTTT. Its translation: CASKSGSGNTIYF.